Each of the 17 T cell receptor beta chains below was sequenced from the same sample in a study of blood T cell repertoires in COVID-19. Libraries were prepared by immunoSEQ multiplex PCR; TCRdb keeps only in-frame clonotypes and omits some of them. Of a few hundred thousand clones detected, more than 85% appear once; the ten largest clones hold 0.8% to 0.9%. Sequencing was done on a sample of PBMCs or T cells enriched from blood (not recorded which). The receptors were sampled from a woman aged 40 to 49 who had been exposed to COVID-19.

This clone was observed a single time. V usage is TRBV18 and J usage is TRBJ2-1; 7 positions agree with TRBD1. The V and J ends lost 4 bases and 2 bases, in that order; junction bases with no gene match: 5. The CDR3 covers 15 residues. Germline loops: CDR1 KGHSH, CDR2 LQKENI. The CDR3 region is CASSLGQVAYNEQFF. The CDR3 DNA sequence: TGTGCCAGCTCACTCGGACAGGTGGCCTACAATGAGCAGTTCTTC.

For the CDR3, the DNA is TGTGCCTGGAGTTACAGGGCGAACACTGAAGCTTTCTTT. This codes for CAWSYRANTEAFF. The rearrangement uses TRBV30 and TRBJ1-1, with a possible D match to TRBD1 (6 bases). V lost 2 bases, J lost 1 base, and 8 bases lay in between. This CDR3 region has 13 residues. The germline CDR1 and CDR2 sequences are GTSNPN and SVGIG (reference sequence).

The chain recombines TRBV3-1 (or the pseudogene TRBV3-2) with TRBJ1-1; D unresolved. The CDR3 spans 12 residues. Per germline, CDR1 LGHDT and CDR2 YNNKEL (reference sequence). Trimming pared 3 bases from V and 14 bases from J, leaving 16 bases between. The DNA for the CDR3 is TGTGCCAGCAGCCATCGGGGAGAGGGTACCTTCTTT. Translated: CASSHRGEGTFF.

The chain employs TRBV24-1 and TRBJ1-4; D perhaps matches TRBD1 (5 bases). CDR3 length: 14 residues. Trimming removed 11 bases from V and 4 bases from J, with 16 bases in between. CDR1 is KGHDR, CDR2 SFDVKD, per germline. CDR3 region: CAKKEGRLNEKLFF. Written as DNA, the CDR3 is TGTGCCAAGAAGGAGGGACGGCTTAATGAAAAACTGTTTTTT.

This chain connects TRBV6-2 or TRBV6-3 to TRBJ2-7; TRBD2 might be the D (5 bases). Germline V CDR1 and CDR2: MNHEY, SVGEGT. V dropped 5 bases and J dropped 2 bases, with 25 bases sitting between them. This CDR3 has 18 amino acids. The CDR3 coding sequence is TGTGCCAGCAGTGCCGACATAGGGCGAGGGTTGAATACCTACGAGCAGTACTTC. Protein: CASSADIGRGLNTYEQYF.

J is TRBJ2-5 and V is TRBV4-3, with D possibly TRBD1 on 6 matching bases. Trimming pared 2 bases from V and 7 bases from J, leaving 11 bases between. The CDR3 has 13 amino acids. The germline V gene has CDR1 LGHNA and CDR2 YSLEER. The CDR3: CASSQSRGTTQYF. CDR3 nucleotides: TGCGCCAGCAGCCAAAGCAGGGGCACGACCCAGTACTTC.

The chain links TRBV7-9 to TRBJ2-7; tentatively, D is TRBD1 (5 bases). Deletions cut 4 bases from V and 3 bases from J, with 16 bases between. The CDR3 has 15 amino acids. Germline V gene sequence: CDR1 SEHNR, CDR2 FQNEAQ (reference sequence). The CDR3 nucleotides are TGTGCCAGCAGCTCTAACCAGGGTGCCTACTACGAGCAGTACTTC. It translates to CASSSNQGAYYEQYF.

This chain uses TRBV7-3 with TRBJ2-7, with TRBD2 matching over 12 bases. The V gene end was trimmed by 3 bases and the J gene end by 5 bases; junction bases not matched to a gene: 17. The CDR3 is made up of 19 amino acids. Per germline, CDR1 SGHTA and CDR2 FQGTGA. In DNA form, the CDR3 reads TGTGCCAGCAGCTTGGGGACAGGGAGACTAGCGGGAGTAGGTGACGAGCAGTACTTC. Protein: CASSLGTGRLAGVGDEQYF.

The chain couples TRBV7-3 to TRBJ2-2; TRBD2 matches 9 bases. The CDR3 loop spans 16 amino acids. J lost 6 bases, V lost 1 base, and 6 bases had no gene match. Germline lookup yields CDR1 SGHTA and CDR2 FQGTGA. The CDR3 protein is CASSLSNLAGPGELFF. CDR3 DNA: TGTGCCAGCAGCTTAAGTAATCTAGCGGGGCCCGGGGAGCTGTTTTTT.

In DNA, the CDR3 is TGTGCCAGCAGCTCCTGGGACAGGGTCTTCACCGGGGAGCTGTTTTTT. Encoded protein: CASSSWDRVFTGELFF. V and J are TRBV5-6 and TRBJ2-2, with 9 bases fitting TRBD1. Germline V gene lookup returns CDR1 SGHDT and CDR2 YYEEEE. With V trimmed by 3 bases and J by 4 bases, 7 bases remained unmatched. The CDR3 contains 16 residues.

This rearrangement joins TRBV12-3 or TRBV12-4 to TRBJ1-1; D is perhaps TRBD1 (5 bases). Trimming took off 3 bases at V and 9 bases at J, with 14 bases between the two ends. There are 13 residues in the CDR3. CDR3 protein: CASSLGGGSQAFF. In nucleotides, the CDR3 is TGTGCCAGCAGTTTGGGCGGGGGGTCTCAAGCTTTCTTT.

This clone was seen once. The genes are TRBV7-2 and TRBJ2-2; D call uncertain. The V end lost 0 bases, the J end lost 6 bases, and 11 bases lay between the germline ends. The V gene's germline CDR1 is SGHTA and CDR2 FQGNSA. The CDR3 has 15 amino acids. CDR3 in amino acids: CASSLAGPRAGELFF. DNA of the CDR3: TGTGCCAGCAGCTTAGCGGGCCCCCGCGCCGGGGAGCTGTTTTTT.

The chain uses TRBV19 and TRBJ1-3; D call uncertain. Germline V gene lookup returns CDR1 LNHDA and CDR2 SQIVND (reference sequence). The CDR3 covers 16 residues. Trimming shortened V by 7 bases and J by 0 bases, and 16 bases separated the two germline ends. The CDR3 is CASTYEARPSGNTIYF. The CDR3 nucleotides are TGTGCCAGTACCTACGAGGCTCGTCCCTCTGGAAACACCATATATTTT. Based on the CDR3 plus reference TRBV19 and TRBJ1-3, the full variable domain is DGGITQSPKYLFRKEGQNVTLSCEQNLNHDAMYWYRQDPGQGLRLIYYSQIVNDFQKGDIAEGYSVSREKKESFPLTVTSAQKNPTAFYLCASTYEARPSGNTIYFGEGSWLTVV.

The chain employs TRBV19 and TRBJ1-6; the D is unclear. The V end lost 1 base, the J end lost 4 bases, and 8 bases lay between the germline ends. Germline V gene data show CDR1 as LNHDA and CDR2 as SQIVND (reference sequence). The CDR3 sequence is 15 residues long. The CDR3 is CASSIVALYNSPLHF. The CDR3 DNA sequence: TGTGCCAGTAGTATAGTGGCTCTTTATAATTCACCCCTCCACTTT.

This chain uses TRBV12-3 or TRBV12-4 with TRBJ1-1, with D possibly TRBD1 on 6 matching bases. V was cut by 6 bases and J by 9 bases, with 17 bases left in between. CDR3 length: 13 residues. The CDR3 DNA is TGTGCCAGCAGCTATAAGACAGGCAGTAAAGCTTTCTTT. Residues: CASSYKTGSKAFF.

The rearrangement links TRBV29-1 to TRBJ2-2; TRBD1 might be the D (5 bases). The CDR3 is made up of 14 amino acids. V was cut by 5 bases and J by 6 bases, with 16 bases left in between. The germline V gene encodes CDR1 SQVTM and CDR2 ANQGSEA. The CDR3 is CSVKTDNTAGELFF. The CDR3 DNA sequence: TGCAGCGTTAAGACGGACAACACGGCCGGGGAGCTGTTTTTT.

This clone has just one count. The chain uses TRBV5-4 and TRBJ2-1, with 9 bases lining up with TRBD1. The CDR3 spans 14 residues. With 4 bases clipped from V and 6 bases from J, the junction kept 5 bases outside the gene matches. CDR1 is SGHNT and CDR2 is YYREEE in the germline V gene (reference sequence). The CDR3 region has the DNA TGTGCCAGCAGCGGGATGGACAGGGGCAATGAGCAGTTCTTC. Translating gives CASSGMDRGNEQFF. The complete variable domain, with remaining parts taken from reference TRBV5-4 and TRBJ2-1, reads ETGVTQSPTHLIKTRGQQVTLRCSSQSGHNTVSWYQQALGQGPQFIFQYYREEENGRGNFPPRFSGLQFPNYSSELNVNALELDDSALYLCASSGMDRGNEQFFGPGTRLTVL.